This T cell receptor (beta chain) was recorded in a study of neoadjuvant anti-PD-1 for oral cavity cancer. Findings and limits, study-wide: Higher pretreatment Treg/Th17 ratios tracked higher pretreatment blood clonality.

Blood libraries mostly used around 510 ng genomic DNA, six replicates each. The method was immunoSEQ multiplex PCR; TCRdb's version includes in-frame clones alone and lacks a portion of them. The table has about 16,000 clones, about 59% seen once. As regards this clone: Its antigen is as yet unknown.

The CDR3 runs 14 residues. Germline V gene sequence: CDR1 GTSNPN, CDR2 SVGIG (reference sequence). Trimming shortened V by 3 bases and J by 5 bases, and 16 bases separated the two germline ends. These newly diagnosed stage II-IVA oral cavity squamous cell carcinoma patients had no prior systemic or radiation treatment. The sequencing used PBMCs, collected before nivolumab (anti-PD-1) treatment. This clonotype was sampled from a person aged 40 to 85 with oral cavity squamous cell carcinoma. This sequence joins TRBV30 and TRBJ2-5; D perhaps matches TRBD1 (6 bases). In DNA, the CDR3 is TGTGCCTGGAGATGGGCAGGGGATAGGGAGACCCAGTACTTC. Residues: CAWRWAGDRETQYF.